This T cell receptor beta chain stems from a study of CD8 T cells in ankylosing spondylitis. Germline V lookup: CDR1 LGHDT, CDR2 YNNKEL (reference sequence). The length of the CDR3 is 15 residues. Germline trimming cut 2 bases from V and 6 bases from J; bases unmatched to any gene: 8. Making use of molecular barcodes, quantitative 5'-RACE generated TCR beta libraries. TCRdb reanalysed the 5' RACE reads using MiXCR and keeps one entry per CDR3 protein. The sample consists of fewer than 250,000 distinct CDR3 sequences, 10% to 13% of them appearing once. This clonotype was found many times. Its antigen is unknown. Study observations and caveats: From matched ankylosing spondylitis synovial fluid, disease-linked clones were reportedly recovered at significantly enriched levels. Characteristic, it appeared, of ankylosing spondylitis blood was a TCR beta motif of several highly homologous variants.

This sequence joins TRBV3-1 and TRBJ1-1; 8 nucleotides line up with TRBD1. The receptor comes from a male donor with ankylosing spondylitis or in good health (not recorded which). Sequencing was performed on blood, either unsorted or a sorted T cell fraction (not recorded which). The CDR3 DNA reads TGTGCCAGCAGCCAACTCCTCAGGGGACAGGCTGAAGCTTTCTTT. Its protein product is CASSQLLRGQAEAFF.